These T cell receptor beta chains were read from a single sample in a study of human T cells and chemical hapten exposure. MiXCR, run by TCRdb on the RACE reads, gives a single entry per CDR3 protein. This table has about 180,000 distinct CDR3 sequences, roughly 30% appearing once. The sequencing used whole blood, collected in connection with sensitization to the hapten diphenylcyclopropenone (DPC). The receptors derive from a woman between 25 and 40 years old with alopecia areata. Some clones in this sample may be carry-over from other donors' samples. Each CDR3 is given with its conserved first and last residue. D genes are given only for firm matches. The size entry is marked missing in some rows and otherwise reads once, few, many or a size class.

D: -; V: TRBV6-2/TRBV6-3; size: few; J: TRBJ2-1; DNA: TGTGCCAGCAGTTACACCAGGGAAAATGAGCAGTTCTTC; CDR3: CASSYTRENEQFF
D: -; V: TRBV29-1; size: -; J: TRBJ2-5; DNA: TGCAGCGTTGAAGATCCTAGTGGAACAGAGACCCAGTACTTC; CDR3: CSVEDPSGTETQYF
D: TRBD2; V: TRBV9; size: few; J: TRBJ2-7; DNA: TGTGCCAGCAGCGTAGGGTCTAGCGGGAGACTTGGGTACGAGCAGTACTTC; CDR3: CASSVGSSGRLGYEQYF
D: TRBD2; V: TRBV27; size: few; J: TRBJ2-1; DNA: TGTGCCAGCAGTAGAGCGGGGGGGTTCAATGAGCAGTTCTTC; CDR3: CASSRAGGFNEQFF
D: TRBD1; V: TRBV4-3; size: few; J: TRBJ1-4; DNA: TGCGCCAGCAGCCAAGATGTGACAGGGGGCGAAAAACTGTTTTTT; CDR3: CASSQDVTGGEKLFF
D: -; V: TRBV28; size: -; J: TRBJ2-6; DNA: TGTGCCAGCAGTATGGCAGGGTCCGGGGCCAACGTCCTGACTTTC; CDR3: CASSMAGSGANVLTF
D: TRBD2; V: TRBV11-3; size: few; J: TRBJ2-4; DNA: TGTGCCAGCAGCGCGACTAGCGGAAACATTCAGTACTTC; CDR3: CASSATSGNIQYF
D: -; V: TRBV20-1; size: -; J: TRBJ1-5; DNA: TGCAGCCTATGGCGTCGGAATCAGCCCCAGCATTTT; CDR3: CSLWRRNQPQHF
D: -; V: TRBV5-6; size: few; J: TRBJ1-6; DNA: TGTGCCAGCAGCTTGGGGGTGGATTATTCACCCCTCCACTTT; CDR3: CASSLGVDYSPLHF
D: -; V: TRBV2; size: -; J: TRBJ2-3; DNA: TGTGCCAGCAGAAGGGGCCAGGCAGATACGCAGTATTTT; CDR3: CASRRGQADTQYF
D: -; V: TRBV9; size: few; J: TRBJ2-7; DNA: TGTGCCAGCAGCCCCCACGAGGACAATACCTACGAGCAGTACTTC; CDR3: CASSPHEDNTYEQYF
D: TRBD1; V: TRBV20-1; size: -; J: TRBJ1-6; DNA: TGCAGTGCTCTGGGACAGGGGAGTTCACCCCTCCACTTT; CDR3: CSALGQGSSPLHF
D: -; V: TRBV2; size: -; J: TRBJ1-1; DNA: TGTGCCAGCTGTTGGTCGGGGGGGGATACTGAAGCTTTCTTT; CDR3: CASCWSGGDTEAFF
D: -; V: TRBV6-1; size: -; J: TRBJ1-2; DNA: TGTGCCAGCATGAGGGCGGGCTACACCTTC; CDR3: CASMRAGYTF
D: -; V: TRBV4-3; size: -; J: TRBJ2-2; DNA: TGCGCCAGCAGCAGGAGGCAGGAGAGCTTCGACACCGGGGAGCTGTTTTTT; CDR3: CASSRRQESFDTGELFF
D: -; V: TRBV28; size: -; J: TRBJ1-6; DNA: TGTGCCAGCAGTTCCATGGCCTATAATTCACCCCTCCACTTT; CDR3: CASSSMAYNSPLHF
D: -; V: TRBV20-1; size: few; J: TRBJ2-3; DNA: TGCAGTGCTCCTCTGAGGGGACGCACAGATACGCAGTATTTT; CDR3: CSAPLRGRTDTQYF
D: -; V: TRBV2; size: -; J: TRBJ1-1; DNA: TGTGCCAGCAGTGAACAGGGTCCGCGGAACACTGAAGCTTTCTTT; CDR3: CASSEQGPRNTEAFF
D: TRBD1; V: TRBV15; size: few; J: TRBJ2-3; DNA: TGTGCCACCAGCAGAGGCGGACAGGGAATCACAGATACGCAGTATTTT; CDR3: CATSRGGQGITDTQYF
D: -; V: TRBV29-1; size: -; J: TRBJ1-1; DNA: TGCAGCGTTGAATGGGCAGGGCCGAACACTGAAGCTTTCTTT; CDR3: CSVEWAGPNTEAFF
D: -; V: TRBV28; size: -; J: TRBJ2-1; DNA: TGTGCCAGCAGTCGAACCCACTGGAATGAGCAGTTCTTC; CDR3: CASSRTHWNEQFF
D: TRBD1; V: TRBV7-9; size: -; J: TRBJ2-5; DNA: TGTGCCAGCAGCTCAACAGGGGGAGAGACCCAGTACTTC; CDR3: CASSSTGGETQYF
D: TRBD2; V: TRBV28; size: few; J: TRBJ2-7; DNA: TGTGCCAGCAGCCCCAGCGGGAGGGTAGGAGCCTACGAGCAGTACTTC; CDR3: CASSPSGRVGAYEQYF
D: -; V: TRBV23-1; size: -; J: TRBJ2-7; DNA: TGCGCCAGCAGTCAACCAGCATCCGGGACGAGGAGCTCCTACGAGCAGTACTTC; CDR3: CASSQPASGTRSSYEQYF
D: -; V: TRBV18; size: -; J: TRBJ2-5; DNA: TGTGCCAGCTCACCACCCGGTTTCTCAGAGACCCAGTACTTC; CDR3: CASSPPGFSETQYF
D: -; V: TRBV6-5; size: few; J: TRBJ2-3; DNA: TGTGCCAGCAGTGACAATTCCAGGGGTCGGCACACAGATACGCAGTATTTT; CDR3: CASSDNSRGRHTDTQYF
D: -; V: TRBV12-3/TRBV12-4; size: few; J: TRBJ1-1; DNA: TGTGCCAGCAGTTGGGGACCGAGGTATGAAGCTTTCTTT; CDR3: CASSWGPRYEAFF